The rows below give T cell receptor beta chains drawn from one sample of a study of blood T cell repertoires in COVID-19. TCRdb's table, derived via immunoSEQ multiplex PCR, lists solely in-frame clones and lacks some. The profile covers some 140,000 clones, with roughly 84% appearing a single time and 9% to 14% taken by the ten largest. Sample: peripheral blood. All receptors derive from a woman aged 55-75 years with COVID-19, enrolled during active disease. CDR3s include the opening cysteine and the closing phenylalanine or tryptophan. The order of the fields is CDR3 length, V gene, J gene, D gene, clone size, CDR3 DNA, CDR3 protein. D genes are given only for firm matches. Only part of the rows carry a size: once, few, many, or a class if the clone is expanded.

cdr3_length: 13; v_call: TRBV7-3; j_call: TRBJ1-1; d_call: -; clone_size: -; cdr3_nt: TGTGCCAGCAGCCTGGGGCAGGTAACTGAAGCTTTCTTT; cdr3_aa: CASSLGQVTEAFF
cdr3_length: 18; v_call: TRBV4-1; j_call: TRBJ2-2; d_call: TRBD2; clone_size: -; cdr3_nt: TGCGCCAGCAGCCAAGACCTTGGACTAGTCCGGAACACCGGGGAGCTGTTTTTT; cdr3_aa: CASSQDLGLVRNTGELFF
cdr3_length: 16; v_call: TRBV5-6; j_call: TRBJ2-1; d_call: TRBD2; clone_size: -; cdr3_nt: TGTGCCAGCAGCTTGGCCAATGGCGGGGGGGCAGATGAGCAGTTCTTC; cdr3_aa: CASSLANGGGADEQFF
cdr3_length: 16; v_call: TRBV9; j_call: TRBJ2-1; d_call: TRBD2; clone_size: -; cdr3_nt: TGTGCCAGCAGCCAACCGAGCGGGGCCCCTATTGGGGAGCAGTTCTTC; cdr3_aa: CASSQPSGAPIGEQFF
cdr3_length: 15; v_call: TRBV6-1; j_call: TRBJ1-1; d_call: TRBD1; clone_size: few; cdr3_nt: TGTGCCAGCAGTGAGGACAGGGTAGGCCTTGGCGGTGCTTTCTTT; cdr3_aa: CASSEDRVGLGGAFF
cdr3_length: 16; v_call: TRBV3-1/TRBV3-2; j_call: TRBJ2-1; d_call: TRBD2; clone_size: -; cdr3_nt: TGTGCCAGCAGCCCCCTTAGCGGGAGCTCCTACAATGAGCAGTTCTTC; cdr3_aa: CASSPLSGSSYNEQFF
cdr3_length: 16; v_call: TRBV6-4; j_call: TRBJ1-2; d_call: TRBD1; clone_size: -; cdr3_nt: TGTGCCAGCAGTGACTCGAGACAGGGAGCTAACTATGGCTACACCTTC; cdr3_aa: CASSDSRQGANYGYTF
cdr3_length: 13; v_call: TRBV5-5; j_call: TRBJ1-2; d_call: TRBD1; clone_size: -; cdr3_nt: TGTGCCAGCAGCCTGTGGGACAGGCGTGGCTACACCTTC; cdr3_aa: CASSLWDRRGYTF
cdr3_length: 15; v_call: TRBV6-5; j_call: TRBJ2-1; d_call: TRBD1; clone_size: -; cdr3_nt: TGTGCCAGCAGTTACGGCGGGACAGGGGAGAATGAGCAGTTCTTC; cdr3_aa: CASSYGGTGENEQFF
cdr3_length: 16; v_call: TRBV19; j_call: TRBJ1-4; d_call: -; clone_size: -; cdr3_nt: TGTGCCAGTAGTCCCGGACAGATCACAACTAATGAAAAACTGTTTTTT; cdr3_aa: CASSPGQITTNEKLFF
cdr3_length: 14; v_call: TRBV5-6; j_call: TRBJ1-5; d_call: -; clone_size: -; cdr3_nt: TGTGCCAGCAGCTTGAGGGGCCCTCGGCAGCCCCAGCATTTT; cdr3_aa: CASSLRGPRQPQHF
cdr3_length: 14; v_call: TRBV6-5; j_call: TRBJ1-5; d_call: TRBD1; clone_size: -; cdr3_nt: TGTGCCAGCAGAGGAGGGGGCGCGGGTCAGCCCCAGCATTTT; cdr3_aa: CASRGGGAGQPQHF
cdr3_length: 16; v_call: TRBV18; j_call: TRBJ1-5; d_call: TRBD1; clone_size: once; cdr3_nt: TGTGCCAGCTCGGCTACAGGGGTGGGTAGCAATCAGCCCCAGCATTTT; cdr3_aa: CASSATGVGSNQPQHF
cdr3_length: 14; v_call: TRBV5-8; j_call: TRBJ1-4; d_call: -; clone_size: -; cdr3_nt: TGTGCCAGCAGCTTAGAACAGGGCGTCGGGAAACTGTTTTTT; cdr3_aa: CASSLEQGVGKLFF
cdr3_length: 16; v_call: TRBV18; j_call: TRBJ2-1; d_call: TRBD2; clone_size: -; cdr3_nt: TGTGCCAGCTCACCCGGGACTAGCGGGGGTTTGTATGAGCAGTTCTTC; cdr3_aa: CASSPGTSGGLYEQFF
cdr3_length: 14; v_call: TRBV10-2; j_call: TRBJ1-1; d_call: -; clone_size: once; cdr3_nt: TGCGCCAGCAGGGCCACAGGCATGAACACTGAAGCTTTCTTT; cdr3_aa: CASRATGMNTEAFF
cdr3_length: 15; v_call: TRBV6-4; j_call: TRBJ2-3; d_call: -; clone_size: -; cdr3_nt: TGTGCCTCCTCTTGGGGGGGGCTCAGCACAGATACGCAGTATTTT; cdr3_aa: CASSWGGLSTDTQYF
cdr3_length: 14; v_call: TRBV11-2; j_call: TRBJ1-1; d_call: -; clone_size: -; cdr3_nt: TGTGCCAGCAGCGGGCTCCGACGAAACACTGAAGCTTTCTTT; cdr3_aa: CASSGLRRNTEAFF